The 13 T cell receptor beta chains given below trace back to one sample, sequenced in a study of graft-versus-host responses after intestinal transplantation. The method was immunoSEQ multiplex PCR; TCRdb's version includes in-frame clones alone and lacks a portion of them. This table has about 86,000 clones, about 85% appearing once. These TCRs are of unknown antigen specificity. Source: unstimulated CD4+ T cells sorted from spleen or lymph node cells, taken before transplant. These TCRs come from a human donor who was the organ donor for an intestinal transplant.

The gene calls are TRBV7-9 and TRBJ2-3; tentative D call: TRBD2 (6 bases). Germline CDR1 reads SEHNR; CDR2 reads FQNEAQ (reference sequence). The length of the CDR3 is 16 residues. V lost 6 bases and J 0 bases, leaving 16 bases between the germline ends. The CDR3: CASRDSGPTSTDTQYF. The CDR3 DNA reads TGTGCCAGCAGAGACAGCGGGCCTACTAGCACAGATACGCAGTATTTT.

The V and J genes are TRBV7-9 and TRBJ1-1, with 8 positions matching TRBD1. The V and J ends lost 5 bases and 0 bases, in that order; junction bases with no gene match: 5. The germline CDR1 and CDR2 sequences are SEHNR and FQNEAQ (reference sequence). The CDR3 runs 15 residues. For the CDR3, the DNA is TGTGCCAGCAGCCCCGGACAGGGAATGAACACTGAAGCTTTCTTT. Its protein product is CASSPGQGMNTEAFF.

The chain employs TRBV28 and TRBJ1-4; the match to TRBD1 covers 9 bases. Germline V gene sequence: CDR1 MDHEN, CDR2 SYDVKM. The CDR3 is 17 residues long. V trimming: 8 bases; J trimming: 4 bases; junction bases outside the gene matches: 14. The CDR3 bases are TGTGCCAGCCAACCGACCGGGACAGGGTCCTTTAATGAAAAACTGTTTTTT. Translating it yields CASQPTGTGSFNEKLFF.

The CDR3: CASSFRRSSYNEQFF. CDR3 nucleotide sequence: TGTGCCAGCAGCTTTCGGCGGAGCTCCTACAATGAGCAGTTCTTC. The chain couples TRBV7-6 to TRBJ2-1; D remains ambiguous. V lost 3 bases and J 0 bases, leaving 9 bases between the germline ends. Per germline, CDR1 SGHVS and CDR2 FNYEAQ. CDR3 size: 15 residues.

The CDR3 sequence is CAIARGYGYTF. The CDR3 DNA reads as TGTGCCATAGCCCGGGGCTATGGCTACACCTTC. V usage is TRBV6-1 and J usage is TRBJ1-2, with D unresolved. Trimming removed 10 bases from V and 4 bases from J, with 10 bases in between. The CDR3 has 11 residues. Germline CDR1 MNHNS, CDR2 SASEGT.

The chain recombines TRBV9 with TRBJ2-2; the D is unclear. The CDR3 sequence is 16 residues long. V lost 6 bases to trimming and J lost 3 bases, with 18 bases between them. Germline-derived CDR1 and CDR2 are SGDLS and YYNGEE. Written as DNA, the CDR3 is TGTGCCAGCACCCCCGGTTCGGGTTTGGACACCGGGGAGCTGTTTTTT. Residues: CASTPGSGLDTGELFF.

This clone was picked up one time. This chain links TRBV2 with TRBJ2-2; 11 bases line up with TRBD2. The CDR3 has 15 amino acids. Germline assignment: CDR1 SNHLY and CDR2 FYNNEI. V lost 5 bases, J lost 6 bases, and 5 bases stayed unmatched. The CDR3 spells CASSRLAGLAGELFF. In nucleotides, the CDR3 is TGTGCCAGCAGTCGACTAGCGGGATTGGCCGGGGAGCTGTTTTTT.

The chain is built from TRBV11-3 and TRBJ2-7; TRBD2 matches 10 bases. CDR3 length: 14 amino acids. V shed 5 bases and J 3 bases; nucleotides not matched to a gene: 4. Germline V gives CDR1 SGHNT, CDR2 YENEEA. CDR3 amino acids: CASSRSGGRYEQYF. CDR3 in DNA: TGTGCCAGCAGCCGTAGCGGGGGGCGCTACGAGCAGTACTTC.

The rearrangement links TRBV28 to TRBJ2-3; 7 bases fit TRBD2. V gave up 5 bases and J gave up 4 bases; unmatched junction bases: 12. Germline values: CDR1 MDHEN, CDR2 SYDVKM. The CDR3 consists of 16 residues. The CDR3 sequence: CASSPPWGEGADTQYF. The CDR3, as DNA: TGTGCCAGCAGTCCCCCCTGGGGGGAGGGTGCAGATACGCAGTATTTT. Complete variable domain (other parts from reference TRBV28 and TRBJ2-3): DVKVTQSSRYLVKRTGEKVFLECVQDMDHENMFWYRQDPGLGLRLIYFSYDVKMKEKGDIPEGYSVSREKKERFSLILESASTNQTSMYLCASSPPWGEGADTQYFGPGTRLTVL.

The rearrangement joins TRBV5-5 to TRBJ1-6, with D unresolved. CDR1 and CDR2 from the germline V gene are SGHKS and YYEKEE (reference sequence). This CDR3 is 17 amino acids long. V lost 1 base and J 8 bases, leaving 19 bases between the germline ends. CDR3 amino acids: CASSLHETTVTYSPLHF. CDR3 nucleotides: TGTGCCAGCAGCTTGCATGAAACAACAGTCACTTATTCACCCCTCCACTTT.

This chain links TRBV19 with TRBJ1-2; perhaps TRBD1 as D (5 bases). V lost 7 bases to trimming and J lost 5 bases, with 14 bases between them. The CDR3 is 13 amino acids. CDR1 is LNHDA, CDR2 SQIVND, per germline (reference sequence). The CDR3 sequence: CASTTQGLYGYTF. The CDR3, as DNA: TGTGCCAGTACCACCCAGGGTTTGTATGGCTACACCTTC.

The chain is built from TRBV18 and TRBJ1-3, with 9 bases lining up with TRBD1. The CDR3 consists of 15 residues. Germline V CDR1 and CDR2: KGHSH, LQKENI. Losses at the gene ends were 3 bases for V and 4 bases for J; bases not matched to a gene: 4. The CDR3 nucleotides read TGTGCCAGCTCACCTGCCGGGACAGGGGGAAACACCATATATTTT. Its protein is CASSPAGTGGNTIYF.

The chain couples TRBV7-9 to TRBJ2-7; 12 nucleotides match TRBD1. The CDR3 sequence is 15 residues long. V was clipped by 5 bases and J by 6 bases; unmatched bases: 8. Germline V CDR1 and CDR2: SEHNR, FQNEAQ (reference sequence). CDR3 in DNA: TGTGCCAGCAGCAAGGGGACAGGGGGCCAGGGCGAGCAGTACTTC. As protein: CASSKGTGGQGEQYF.